This is a list of T cell receptor beta chains from one sample in a study of blood T cells in healthy people across ages. TCRdb re-analysed the 5' RACE reads in MiXCR, keeping a single row per CDR3 protein. Of 1.5 million to 2 million distinct CDR3 sequences listed, approximately 39% were seen once; the top ten hold 23%. Material for sequencing was blood. The receptors here all came from a human donor in good health. The CDR3 runs from the conserved cysteine through the conserved F or W.

j_call	v_call	cdr3_length	cdr3_aa
TRBJ1-2	TRBV5-6	14	CASSLRQRVGGYTF
TRBJ2-2	TRBV6-6	17	CASSYPTQGSVTGELFF
TRBJ1-1	TRBV7-2	18	CASSLAPGTLTLNTEAFF
TRBJ2-1	TRBV15	15	CATSRDRTQYNEQFF
TRBJ2-7	TRBV12-5	14	CASGLGQGEREQYF
TRBJ1-1	TRBV2	13	CASRTAANTEAFF
TRBJ2-5	TRBV7-9	14	CASRLGADQETQYF
TRBJ2-7	TRBV28	15	CVSSLRAHSFYEQYF
TRBJ1-2	TRBV5-1	14	CASSVEGRSYGYTF
TRBJ2-3	TRBV5-5	16	CASSLLRGFSTDTQYF
TRBJ2-7	TRBV20-1	13	CSARSLASYEQYF
TRBJ2-3	TRBV7-2	17	CASSSYRDRPDPDTQYF
TRBJ2-1	TRBV12-3/TRBV12-4	11	CASGRNNEQFF
TRBJ1-1	TRBV7-3	11	CAGSRGTEAFF
TRBJ2-7	TRBV28	13	CATSGLEFGEQYF
TRBJ2-2	TRBV7-2	19	CASSAPGQGAIRRTGELFF
TRBJ2-3	TRBV20-1	15	CSAKPGPLTQETQYF
TRBJ1-2	TRBV12-3/TRBV12-4	14	CASSFQTSNYGYTF
TRBJ2-4	TRBV25-1	14	CASSQGQGRNIQYF
TRBJ1-5	TRBV3-1	13	CASSPGQHQPQHF
TRBJ2-5	TRBV4-1	15	CASGIDDAAQETQYF
TRBJ1-1	TRBV7-9	13	CASSLAQSTEAFF
TRBJ1-5	TRBV6-2/TRBV6-3	14	CATLEAGRYQPQHF
TRBJ2-3	TRBV12-3/TRBV12-4	15	CASRPGQFRTDTQYF
TRBJ1-3	TRBV6-5	15	CASSRMNGLGNTIYF
TRBJ1-2	TRBV6-5	14	CASSYSPTGYGYTF
TRBJ1-1	TRBV9	13	CASSGDGWDEAFF
TRBJ1-6	TRBV6-1	13	CASSEEQVSPLHF
TRBJ1-2	TRBV7-2	13	CASRLRGEYGYTF
TRBJ1-2	TRBV7-9	16	CASSLLGGSFDYGYTF
TRBJ2-4	TRBV21-1	18	CASSKAGTAFSAKNIQYF
TRBJ1-2	TRBV7-6	13	CASSWEAGGGYTF
TRBJ1-2	TRBV9	13	CASNVTDIYGYTF
TRBJ2-1	TRBV6-5	14	CASSYSASLNEQFF
TRBJ1-1	TRBV12-3/TRBV12-4	13	CASRWGQKFEAFF
TRBJ1-1	TRBV21-1	17	CASSMCGAGAVRTEAFF
TRBJ2-7	TRBV6-2/TRBV6-3	14	CASSYRTGGYEQYF
.	TRBV28	14	CASRRRGGLYEQYF
TRBJ1-2	TRBV7-8	14	CASSFYRDLSGYTF
TRBJ2-1	TRBV7-2	17	CASSPGPLVGGYNEQFF